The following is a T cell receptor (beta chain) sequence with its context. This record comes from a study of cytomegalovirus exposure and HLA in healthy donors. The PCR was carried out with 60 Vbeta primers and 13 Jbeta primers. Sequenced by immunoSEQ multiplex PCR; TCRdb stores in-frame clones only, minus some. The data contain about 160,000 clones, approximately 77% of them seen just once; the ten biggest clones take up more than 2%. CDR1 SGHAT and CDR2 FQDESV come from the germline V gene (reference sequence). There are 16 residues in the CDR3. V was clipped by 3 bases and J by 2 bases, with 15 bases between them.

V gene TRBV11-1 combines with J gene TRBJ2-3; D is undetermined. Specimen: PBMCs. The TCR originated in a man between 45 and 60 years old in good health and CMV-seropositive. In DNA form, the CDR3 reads TGTGCCAGCAGCTTCCGCGACACGTATCTCACAGATACGCAGTATTTT. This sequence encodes CASSFRDTYLTDTQYF.